A selection of T cell receptor beta chains follows, all from one sample in a study of cytomegalovirus exposure and HLA in healthy donors. This table comes from immunoSEQ multiplex PCR, and its TCRdb copy is limited to in-frame clones, with some not included. The sample lists some 130,000 clones, roughly nine tenths occurring once. The sequenced sample consisted of PBMCs. These receptors were obtained from a woman between 18 and 30 years old in good health and CMV-seronegative. Each CDR3 is given with its conserved first and last residue. A D gene is named only where the DNA matches it firmly. Expanded clones get a size class; other rows say once, few or many, or leave the size out.

TRBV18	.	TRBJ2-7	once	CASSPLTSAPPTEQYF	TGTGCCAGCTCACCATTGACCAGCGCACCCCCTACCGAGCAGTACTTC
TRBV5-4	.	TRBJ2-7	.	CASSSRGGNYEQYF	TGTGCCAGCAGCTCCAGGGGTGGTAACTACGAGCAGTACTTC
TRBV4-1	TRBD1	TRBJ2-5	once	CASRKTGGTETQYF	TGCGCCAGCCGGAAGACAGGGGGAACCGAGACCCAGTACTTC
TRBV25-1	.	TRBJ1-3	.	CASSEPGSGLTIYF	TGTGCCAGCAGTGAGCCCGGGTCGGGTCTCACCATATATTTT
TRBV5-6	.	TRBJ1-2	.	CASSLSQNYGYTF	TGTGCCAGCAGCTTATCACAGAACTATGGCTACACCTTC
TRBV6-5	.	TRBJ1-2	.	CASSYSSGKGGYTF	TGTGCCAGCAGTTACTCGTCGGGGAAGGGTGGCTACACCTTC
TRBV4-2	.	TRBJ2-4	.	CASTKLTGSKNIQYF	TGTGCCAGCACGAAACTGACAGGATCCAAAAACATTCAGTACTTC
TRBV5-1	.	TRBJ2-7	once	CASRFMEEQYF	TGCGCCAGCAGATTCATGGAGGAGCAGTACTTC
TRBV5-1	.	TRBJ2-5	.	CASSLVSGHNQETQYF	TGCGCCAGCAGCTTGGTGTCAGGACACAACCAAGAGACCCAGTACTTC
TRBV6-6	.	TRBJ1-1	.	CASSYRDTTF	TGTGCCAGCAGTTACCGGGACACCACGTTT
TRBV6-1	TRBD1	TRBJ1-2	.	CASSDETGNYGYTF	TGTGCCAGCAGTGACGAGACAGGGAACTATGGCTACACCTTC
TRBV7-9	.	TRBJ2-7	.	CASSFYGRDYEQYF	TGTGCCAGCAGCTTTTACGGCAGGGACTACGAGCAGTACTTC
TRBV2	.	TRBJ2-6	.	CASRGRGSPGANVLTF	TGTGCCAGCCGGGGCAGGGGTTCGCCTGGGGCCAACGTCCTGACTTTC
TRBV19	TRBD1	TRBJ2-7	.	CASKRTGVSEEQYF	TGTGCCAGTAAACGGACAGGCGTGAGTGAAGAGCAGTACTTC
TRBV6-1	TRBD1	TRBJ1-5	many	CASSVGTESQPQHF	TGTGCCAGCAGTGTCGGGACAGAGAGTCAGCCCCAGCATTTT
TRBV29-1	.	TRBJ2-1	.	CSVENRVRNEQFF	TGCAGCGTTGAAAATCGGGTGAGGAATGAGCAGTTCTTC
TRBV4-2	TRBD1	TRBJ2-1	.	CASSQDAVWHLGGDNEQFF	TGTGCCAGCAGCCAAGACGCCGTTTGGCACTTAGGGGGCGACAATGAGCAGTTCTTC
TRBV11-3	TRBD1	TRBJ1-1	.	CASSIRQGSEAFF	TGTGCCAGCAGCATTAGACAGGGTTCTGAAGCTTTCTTT
TRBV7-8	TRBD1	TRBJ1-2	.	CASSQQWAGGFGYTF	TGTGCCAGCAGCCAACAGTGGGCAGGGGGCTTTGGCTACACCTTC
TRBV6-1	TRBD1	TRBJ1-4	once	CASSGTATNEKLFF	TGTGCCAGCAGCGGGACAGCAACTAATGAAAAACTGTTTTTT
TRBV11-1	.	TRBJ2-1	.	CASSLSQGNEQFF	TGTGCCAGCAGCTTATCCCAGGGCAATGAGCAGTTCTTC
TRBV6-1	.	TRBJ2-5	.	CASSGGAQETQYF	TGTGCCAGCAGTGGCGGGGCTCAAGAGACCCAGTACTTC
TRBV5-1	TRBD1	TRBJ2-2	.	CASSLGTGEFAGELFF	TGCGCCAGCAGCTTGGGGACAGGGGAATTCGCCGGGGAGCTGTTTTTT
TRBV2	.	TRBJ2-1	many	CASSEFTSPYNEQFF	TGTGCCAGCAGTGAATTTACTAGCCCATACAATGAGCAGTTCTTC
TRBV11-1	TRBD1	TRBJ1-6	.	CASSSTGSVRNSPLHF	TGTGCCAGCAGCTCGACAGGGTCTGTAAGGAATTCACCCCTCCACTTT
TRBV5-1	TRBD1	TRBJ2-2	.	CASSLGPGQGDTGELFF	TGCGCCAGCAGCTTGGGGCCGGGGCAGGGGGACACCGGGGAGCTGTTTTTT
TRBV19	TRBD1	TRBJ1-5	few	CASKGQGYSQPQHF	TGTGCCAGTAAAGGACAGGGGTATAGCCAGCCCCAGCATTTT
TRBV25-1	.	TRBJ2-5	once	CASSALTVSRETQYF	TGTGCCAGCAGTGCCTTGACAGTTTCCCGTGAGACCCAGTACTTC
TRBV5-6	.	TRBJ2-7	.	CASSFRGTSYEQYF	TGTGCCAGCAGCTTCCGGGGGACTTCCTACGAGCAGTACTTC
TRBV19	.	TRBJ1-5	.	CASSIGSSSNQPQHF	TGTGCCAGTAGTATAGGGAGCAGTTCCAATCAGCCCCAGCATTTT
TRBV9	TRBD2	TRBJ2-1	.	CASSVAMAGGPDEQFF	TGTGCCAGCAGCGTAGCTATGGCGGGGGGGCCGGATGAGCAGTTCTTC
TRBV10-3	.	TRBJ2-5	.	CAIRAGSSQETQYF	TGTGCCATCAGGGCGGGGTCCTCCCAAGAGACCCAGTACTTC
TRBV5-1	TRBD1	TRBJ2-7	.	CASSPDRGGNEQYF	TGCGCCAGCAGCCCTGACAGGGGAGGAAACGAGCAGTACTTC
TRBV7-9	.	TRBJ1-1	.	CASSFRGNTEAFF	TGTGCCAGCAGCTTCAGGGGGAACACTGAAGCTTTCTTT
TRBV7-9	TRBD1	TRBJ1-2	few	CASSTPKQGAVGNYGYTF	TGTGCCAGCAGCACGCCAAAACAGGGGGCGGTTGGTAACTATGGCTACACCTTC